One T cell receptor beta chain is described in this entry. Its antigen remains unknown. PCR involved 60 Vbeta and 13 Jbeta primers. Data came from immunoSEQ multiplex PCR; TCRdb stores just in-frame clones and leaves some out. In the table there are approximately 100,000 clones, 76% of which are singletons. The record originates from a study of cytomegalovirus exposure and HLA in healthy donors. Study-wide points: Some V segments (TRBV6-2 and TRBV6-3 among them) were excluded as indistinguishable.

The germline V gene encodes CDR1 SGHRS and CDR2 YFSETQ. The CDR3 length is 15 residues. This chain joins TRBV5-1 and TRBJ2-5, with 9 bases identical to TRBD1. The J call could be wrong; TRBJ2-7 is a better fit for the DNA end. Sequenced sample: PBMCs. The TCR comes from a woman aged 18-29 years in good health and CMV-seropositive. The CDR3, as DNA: TGCGCCAGCAGCTTGACCGGGACAGGGTCCTACGAGCAGTACTTC. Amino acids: CASSLTGTGSYEQYF.